This TCR beta chain was found in a study of shared clonotypes between healthy human individuals. Investigators spread the genomic DNA of each subset evenly over several immunoSEQ plates. Sequenced by immunoSEQ multiplex PCR; TCRdb stores in-frame clones only, minus some. This sample has 550,000 to 700,000 clones; 73% occur once, and the top ten carry around 2%. Adult donors, all healthy and HIV-negative, had no recent acute infections or vaccinations. Investigators divided CD4+ cells into CD45RA+ naive and CD45RA-negative memory subsets. The ends were cut back, 7 bases at V and 4 bases at J, with 13 bases in the middle. Germline V gives CDR1 MDHEN, CDR2 SYDVKM. The CDR3 length is 14 residues.

The sequence derives from a woman in her twenties or thirties in good health. The rearrangement links TRBV28 to TRBJ2-2; D is ambiguous. Sequenced material: memory CD4+ T cells sorted from blood. Subset given: CD45RA-negative fraction. The CDR3 DNA is TGTGCCAGCACTGTGATAATGGGCACCGGGGAGCTGTTTTTT. It translates to CASTVIMGTGELFF.